This T cell receptor beta chain was sequenced for a study of T cell responses to AZD1222 COVID-19 vaccine. This clone came up a few times. Germline V gives CDR1 SGHTS, CDR2 YDEGEE. The V gene lost 0 bases and the J gene lost 2 bases, with 8 bases spanning the gap. The CDR3 runs 15 residues. Data came from immunoSEQ multiplex PCR; TCRdb stores just in-frame clones and leaves some out. The table has about 120,000 clones, over 75% seen once. The receptor was derived from an adult in good health. This rearrangement joins TRBV5-8 to TRBJ2-2; D uncertain. The sample was peripheral blood, taken on day 0 of AZD1222 vaccination. CDR3 nucleotides: TGTGCCAGCAGCTTGGCCATCCGTAACACCGGGGAGCTGTTTTTT. This gives the protein CASSLAIRNTGELFF.